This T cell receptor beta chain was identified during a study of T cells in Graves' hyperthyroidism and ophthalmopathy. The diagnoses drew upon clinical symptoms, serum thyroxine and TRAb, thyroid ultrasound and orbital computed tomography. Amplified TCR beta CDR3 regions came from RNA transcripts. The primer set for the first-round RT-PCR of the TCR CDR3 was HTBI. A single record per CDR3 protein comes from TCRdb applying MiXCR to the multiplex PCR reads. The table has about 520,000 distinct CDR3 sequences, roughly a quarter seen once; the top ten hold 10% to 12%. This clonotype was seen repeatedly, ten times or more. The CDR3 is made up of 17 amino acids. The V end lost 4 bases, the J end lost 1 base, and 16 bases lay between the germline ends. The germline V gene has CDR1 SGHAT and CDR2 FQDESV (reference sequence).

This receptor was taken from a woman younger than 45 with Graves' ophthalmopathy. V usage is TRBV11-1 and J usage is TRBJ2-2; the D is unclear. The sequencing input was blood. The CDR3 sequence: CASSSPTATRNTGELFF. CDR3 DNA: TGTGCCAGCAGCTCCCCCACCGCCACGCGGAACACCGGGGAGCTGTTTTTT.